These T cell receptor beta chains were read from a single sample in a study of shared clonotypes between healthy human individuals. Measured with immunoSEQ multiplex PCR; TCRdb has only the in-frame clones, and not every one. The sample contains about 1,500,000 clones, 96% of which appear only once. The sample taken for sequencing was naive CD4+ T cells sorted from blood. The receptors were gathered from a man between 25 and 39 years old in good health. CDR3s include the opening cysteine and the closing phenylalanine or tryptophan. Clone size, where shown, is once, few, many, or a class for clones that have expanded.

j_gene: TRBJ1-5
v_gene: TRBV5-1
abundance: once
CDR3aa: CASSLGPQGVNNQPQHF

j_gene: TRBJ2-7
v_gene: TRBV5-6
abundance: .
CDR3aa: CASSLVGPSGEQYF

j_gene: TRBJ2-5
v_gene: TRBV10-1
abundance: .
CDR3aa: CASSLDRPPRPQETQYF

j_gene: TRBJ2-1
v_gene: TRBV27
abundance: .
CDR3aa: CASSLLAGGRNEQFF

j_gene: TRBJ2-1
v_gene: TRBV6-1
abundance: .
CDR3aa: CASSAHETGSSYNEQFF

j_gene: TRBJ1-4
v_gene: TRBV4-2
abundance: once
CDR3aa: CASSQAREISEKLFF

j_gene: TRBJ1-1
v_gene: TRBV18
abundance: .
CDR3aa: CASSNRGTEAFF

j_gene: TRBJ2-1
v_gene: TRBV7-2
abundance: .
CDR3aa: CASSFEWSGNEQFF

j_gene: TRBJ2-5
v_gene: TRBV14
abundance: .
CDR3aa: CASSQDLRLEVGIPKETQYF

j_gene: TRBJ1-5
v_gene: TRBV6-1
abundance: .
CDR3aa: CASSEWRGRGNQPQHF

j_gene: TRBJ1-4
v_gene: TRBV9
abundance: .
CDR3aa: CASSLGGWGEKLFF

j_gene: .
v_gene: TRBV5-1
abundance: .
CDR3aa: CASSASGLAGVEQYF

j_gene: TRBJ2-3
v_gene: TRBV30
abundance: once
CDR3aa: CAWSPGRATDTQYF

j_gene: TRBJ2-5
v_gene: TRBV5-1
abundance: .
CDR3aa: CASSPAGGRRSQETQYF

j_gene: TRBJ1-4
v_gene: TRBV6-1
abundance: .
CDR3aa: CASKVGNEKLFF

j_gene: TRBJ2-7
v_gene: TRBV6-1
abundance: .
CDR3aa: CASSATSGPNSYEQYF

j_gene: TRBJ2-7
v_gene: TRBV7-9
abundance: .
CDR3aa: CASSSIRDRAYEQYF

j_gene: TRBJ2-6
v_gene: TRBV7-9
abundance: .
CDR3aa: CASSLWGPGANVLTF

j_gene: TRBJ2-3
v_gene: TRBV28
abundance: .
CDR3aa: CASSSQQGGRTDTQYF

j_gene: TRBJ2-7
v_gene: TRBV7-2
abundance: once
CDR3aa: CASSFESSGRVQYEQYF

j_gene: TRBJ2-3
v_gene: TRBV18
abundance: .
CDR3aa: CASSFFSGQRGTDTQYF

j_gene: TRBJ2-3
v_gene: TRBV7-9
abundance: .
CDR3aa: CASSLIVDTQYF

j_gene: TRBJ2-2
v_gene: TRBV5-4
abundance: .
CDR3aa: CASSTVVTGNTGELFF

j_gene: TRBJ1-4
v_gene: TRBV14
abundance: .
CDR3aa: CASSRQGYEKLFF

j_gene: TRBJ2-3
v_gene: TRBV18
abundance: .
CDR3aa: CASSRDLPSTDTQYF

j_gene: TRBJ2-7
v_gene: TRBV19
abundance: .
CDR3aa: CASSVSLLAGGTVEQYF

j_gene: TRBJ1-5
v_gene: TRBV6-6
abundance: .
CDR3aa: CASGGQAPSNQPQHF

j_gene: TRBJ2-1
v_gene: TRBV5-1
abundance: .
CDR3aa: CASSPAGFYNEQFF

j_gene: TRBJ2-1
v_gene: TRBV28
abundance: .
CDR3aa: CASSRIAGGYNEQFF

j_gene: TRBJ1-3
v_gene: TRBV4-3
abundance: .
CDR3aa: CASSQEGGSTIYF

j_gene: TRBJ2-1
v_gene: TRBV18
abundance: .
CDR3aa: CASSLVQGEGQFF

j_gene: TRBJ1-5
v_gene: TRBV10-2
abundance: .
CDR3aa: CASRSGTDLPQHF

j_gene: TRBJ2-1
v_gene: TRBV5-5
abundance: .
CDR3aa: CASRSGTAYTYNEQFF

j_gene: TRBJ2-2
v_gene: TRBV30
abundance: .
CDR3aa: CAWSLLAGNTGELFF

j_gene: TRBJ1-2
v_gene: TRBV7-2
abundance: once
CDR3aa: CASSLARDNYGYTF

j_gene: TRBJ2-1
v_gene: TRBV18
abundance: .
CDR3aa: CASSPVLDSYNEQFF

j_gene: TRBJ2-1
v_gene: TRBV7-9
abundance: .
CDR3aa: CASSFRLAGTYNEQFF

j_gene: TRBJ1-1
v_gene: TRBV7-2
abundance: .
CDR3aa: CASSPDRWNTEAFF

j_gene: TRBJ2-5
v_gene: TRBV4-1
abundance: .
CDR3aa: CASSQDGREYETQYF

j_gene: TRBJ2-7
v_gene: TRBV9
abundance: .
CDR3aa: CASSVAEDRGPYEQYF

j_gene: TRBJ2-1
v_gene: TRBV2
abundance: .
CDR3aa: CASSEAFKREFYEQFF

j_gene: TRBJ2-1
v_gene: TRBV9
abundance: .
CDR3aa: CASSEISGLYNEQFF

j_gene: TRBJ2-1
v_gene: TRBV2
abundance: .
CDR3aa: CASSALGIEQFF

j_gene: TRBJ2-7
v_gene: TRBV18
abundance: .
CDR3aa: CASSPIEGREQYF

j_gene: TRBJ1-4
v_gene: TRBV29-1
abundance: .
CDR3aa: CSVGFLGHQNEKLFF

j_gene: TRBJ2-7
v_gene: TRBV7-2
abundance: .
CDR3aa: CASSLDRDRGLEQYF

j_gene: TRBJ2-7
v_gene: TRBV7-6
abundance: once
CDR3aa: CASSLDAGAYYEQYF

j_gene: TRBJ1-1
v_gene: TRBV2
abundance: .
CDR3aa: CASSGGKNTEAFF